These 31 T cell receptor beta chains were all obtained from the same sample, sequenced in a study of blood T cell repertoires in COVID-19. Repertoires were generated with immunoSEQ multiplex PCR, while TCRdb's copy carries only in-frame clones and drops some. The repertoire holds roughly 40,000 clones, with over 70% as singletons. Material for sequencing was peripheral blood. The receptors were gathered from a woman aged 70-85 years with acute or convalescent COVID-19.

The V call is TRBV19, the J call TRBJ1-1; D not resolved. The germline V and J ends were trimmed by 3 bases and 0 bases, with 8 bases remaining between them. The CDR3 spans 14 residues. Germline CDR1 and CDR2: LNHDA and SQIVND (reference sequence). This CDR3 reads CASSIGSMNTEAFF. DNA of the CDR3: TGTGCCAGTAGTATCGGGTCGATGAACACTGAAGCTTTCTTT. The full variable domain, with the rest looked up from reference TRBV19 and TRBJ1-1, is DGGITQSPKYLFRKEGQNVTLSCEQNLNHDAMYWYRQDPGQGLRLIYYSQIVNDFQKGDIAEGYSVSREKKESFPLTVTSAQKNPTAFYLCASSIGSMNTEAFFGQGTRLTVV.

This clone was counted only a few times. The rearrangement joins TRBV10-3 to TRBJ2-1; TRBD2 is a possible D gene (5 bases). With 4 bases removed from V and 10 bases from J, the gap between germline ends came to 14 bases. This CDR3 comprises 13 residues. Germline values: CDR1 ENHRY, CDR2 SYGVKD. The CDR3 protein is CAISGELAGEQFF. The CDR3 coding sequence is TGTGCCATCAGTGGGGAGCTAGCAGGCGAGCAGTTCTTC.

The CDR3 loop reads CASSFIGTGDRYGYTF. DNA for the CDR3: TGCGCCAGCAGCTTTATCGGGACGGGAGATAGGTATGGCTACACCTTC. The genes are TRBV5-1 and TRBJ1-2; D possibly corresponds to TRBD1 (5 bases). Germline loops: CDR1 SGHRS, CDR2 YFSETQ. Trimming left V 2 bases short and J 5 bases short, with 19 bases between. The CDR3 has 16 residues. Variable domain in full (rest from reference TRBV5-1 and TRBJ1-2): KAGVTQTPRYLIKTRGQQVTLSCSPISGHRSVSWYQQTPGQGLQFLFEYFSETQRNKGNFPGRFSGRQFSNSRSEMNVSTLELGDSALYLCASSFIGTGDRYGYTFGSGTRLTVV.

This chain connects TRBV5-1 to TRBJ2-2; tentatively, D is TRBD2 (5 bases). Between the trimmed V and J ends, which lost 4 bases and 5 bases, there was a span of 18 bases. Germline CDR1 SGHRS, CDR2 YFSETQ. The CDR3 covers 16 residues. CDR3 in DNA: TGCGCCAGCAGCCCCCGGGCCGGACTCCAAACCGGGGAGCTGTTTTTT. Its protein product is CASSPRAGLQTGELFF.

This chain joins TRBV7-2 and TRBJ1-1; D is unresolved. The germline V gene has CDR1 SGHTA and CDR2 FQGNSA. Trimming pared 5 bases from V and 3 bases from J, leaving 16 bases between. This CDR3 is 15 amino acids long. In nucleotides, the CDR3 is TGTGCCAGCAGCGACCGAGGCGCCGGGGACACTGAAGCTTTCTTT. Translating it yields CASSDRGAGDTEAFF.

The V gene is TRBV7-2, the J gene TRBJ2-1; 7 bases align to TRBD2. CDR1 and CDR2 from the germline V gene are SGHTA and FQGNSA. The V and J ends lost 2 bases and 3 bases, in that order; junction bases with no gene match: 7. The CDR3 runs to 16 residues. CDR3 in DNA: TGTGCCAGCAGCTTACTGGGGATAGCGGGCTACAATGAGCAGTTCTTC. It is translated as CASSLLGIAGYNEQFF.

The genes are TRBV10-3 and TRBJ2-5, with a possible D match to TRBD1 (6 bases). Germline assignment: CDR1 ENHRY and CDR2 SYGVKD. V was pared by 3 bases and J by 0 bases, with 14 bases between. The CDR3 totals 16 residues. CDR3 DNA sequence: TGTGCCATCAGTGACCCGGACAGAAGGTACCAAGAGACCCAGTACTTC. This sequence encodes CAISDPDRRYQETQYF.

CDR3 sequence (DNA): TGTGCCACCACTGTAGCGGGAGGTAATGAGCAGTTCTTC. It specifies CATTVAGGNEQFF. The chain carries TRBV24-1 and TRBJ2-1; 10 bases align to TRBD2. The CDR3 contains 13 residues. The germline V gene encodes CDR1 KGHDR and CDR2 SFDVKD. The V and J ends lost 8 bases and 7 bases, in that order; junction bases with no gene match: 4.

The chain couples TRBV5-1 to TRBJ1-1; D is unresolved. Germline CDR1 is SGHRS and CDR2 is YFSETQ. This CDR3 is built from 14 residues. V dropped 0 bases and J dropped 2 bases, with 8 bases sitting between them. The CDR3 is CASSLVPGNTEAFF. The CDR3, as DNA: TGCGCCAGCAGCTTGGTTCCAGGCAACACTGAAGCTTTCTTT. The full variable domain, completed using reference TRBV5-1 and TRBJ1-1, is KAGVTQTPRYLIKTRGQQVTLSCSPISGHRSVSWYQQTPGQGLQFLFEYFSETQRNKGNFPGRFSGRQFSNSRSEMNVSTLELGDSALYLCASSLVPGNTEAFFGQGTRLTVV.

This clone was observed a handful of times. The J gene is TRBJ1-5, the V gene TRBV2, with 7 positions matching TRBD1. There are 14 residues in the CDR3. Trimming removed 7 bases from V and 1 base from J; junction bases left unmatched: 4. From germline, CDR1 is SNHLY and CDR2 FYNNEI. The chain's CDR3 is CASNLQGSNQPQHF. DNA for the CDR3: TGTGCCAGCAATTTACAGGGGAGCAATCAGCCCCAGCATTTT.

The CDR3 region is CASAGPTNTGELFF. The CDR3 coding sequence is TGTGCCAGCGCGGGTCCTACGAACACCGGGGAGCTGTTTTTT. This chain joins TRBV5-8 and TRBJ2-2; possible D gene TRBD2, 5 bases. The CDR3 consists of 14 residues. Germline V gene data show CDR1 as SGHTS and CDR2 as YDEGEE. Trimming cost V 7 bases and J 0 bases, with 10 bases left between them.

The J gene is TRBJ1-1, the V gene TRBV18; no clear D. The germline V gene has CDR1 KGHSH and CDR2 LQKENI. The CDR3 is made up of 15 amino acids. The V end was cut by 3 bases, the J end by 3 bases, with 14 bases between. The CDR3 DNA is TGTGCCAGCTCACCCCTTTCTATTGAGGACACTGAAGCTTTCTTT. Its translation is CASSPLSIEDTEAFF.

This clone was seen only a few times. The chain uses TRBV13 and TRBJ1-4; perhaps TRBD1 as D (6 bases). Trimming shortened V by 5 bases and J by 6 bases, and 13 bases separated the two germline ends. CDR3 size: 14 residues. Per germline, CDR1 PRHDT and CDR2 FYEKMQ (reference sequence). This chain's CDR3 is CASSTGQLDEKLFF. The DNA for the CDR3 is TGTGCCAGCAGCACCGGACAGTTGGATGAAAAACTGTTTTTT.

V is TRBV29-1 and J is TRBJ1-2, with 9 bases fitting TRBD1. V shed 3 bases, J shed 5 bases, and the junction held 13 bases outside the gene matches. Germline values: CDR1 SQVTM, CDR2 ANQGSEA. This CDR3 contains 16 residues. CDR3 region: CSVESTGGDRVYGYTF. The CDR3 DNA reads as TGCAGCGTTGAGTCTACCGGGGGGGACAGGGTTTATGGCTACACCTTC.

The chain carries TRBV10-3 and TRBJ2-2; the D gene is possibly TRBD2 (5 bases). CDR3 size: 15 residues. CDR1 is ENHRY and CDR2 is SYGVKD in the germline V gene. Trimming left V 3 bases short and J 1 base short, with 9 bases between. The CDR3 spells CAISDGNLNTGELFF. CDR3 DNA: TGTGCCATCAGTGACGGGAATTTGAACACCGGGGAGCTGTTTTTT.

This clone appeared a few times. The J gene is TRBJ2-7, the V gene TRBV6-5; possible D gene TRBD2, 6 bases. The CDR3 covers 13 residues. Looked up from germline, CDR1 is MNHEY and CDR2 is SVGAGI. V shed 11 bases and J shed 1 base, with 15 bases lying between them. CDR3 nucleotides: TGTGCCGTCTCGGCGGGATTATCCTACGAGCAGTACGTC. Translation: CAVSAGLSYEQYV.

The chain couples TRBV3-1 (or the pseudogene TRBV3-2) to TRBJ1-1, with D uncertain. Germline V lookup: CDR1 LGHDT, CDR2 YNNKEL (reference sequence). This CDR3 has 12 residues. V lost 1 base and J lost 5, with 5 bases in between. The CDR3 here is CASSQGMTEAFF. For the CDR3, the DNA is TGTGCCAGCAGCCAAGGTATGACTGAAGCTTTCTTT.

The rearrangement uses TRBV14 and TRBJ2-2; 14 bases agree with TRBD2. Germline V CDR1 and CDR2: SGHDN, FVKESK. CDR3 length equals 15 residues. J was trimmed by 6 bases and V by 3 bases; bases with no gene match: 0. CDR3 DNA sequence: TGTGCCAGCAGCCAGGGACTAGCGGGAGCCGGGGAGCTGTTTTTT. Translated, it gives CASSQGLAGAGELFF.

In regard to this clone: Additional DNA sequences in this sample encode the identical CDR3. V and J are TRBV11-2 and TRBJ1-1; the D is unclear. Trimming shortened V by 1 base and J by 3 bases, and 6 bases separated the two germline ends. The CDR3 spans 13 residues. The germline CDR1 and CDR2 sequences are SGHAT and FQNNGV. The CDR3 loop reads CASSLGAYTEAFF. The CDR3 coding sequence is TGTGCCAGCAGCTTAGGAGCGTACACTGAAGCTTTCTTT.

The V gene is TRBV6-5, the J gene TRBJ1-1; D not resolved. This CDR3 has 13 residues. CDR1 and CDR2 from the germline V gene are MNHEY and SVGAGI. Between the trimmed V and J ends, which lost 6 bases and 0 bases, there was a span of 8 bases. The CDR3 DNA sequence: TGTGCCAGCAGGAAAACAGTGAACACTGAAGCTTTCTTT. It codes for CASRKTVNTEAFF.

J is TRBJ1-5 and V is TRBV30, with 9 bases identical to TRBD1. V lost 7 bases, J lost 7 bases, and 8 bases stayed unmatched. In germline, CDR1 is GTSNPN, CDR2 SVGIG (reference sequence). The CDR3 runs 13 residues. The CDR3 sequence: CALDRGGGQPQHF. For the CDR3, the DNA is TGTGCCTTGGACAGGGGAGGTGGCCAGCCCCAGCATTTT.

CDR3 protein: CASSLAANYGYTF. CDR3 bases: TGTGCCAGCAGCTTGGCGGCTAACTATGGCTACACCTTC. This chain joins TRBV5-5 and TRBJ1-2; unclear D gene. V was clipped by 0 bases and J by 0 bases, with 3 bases between them. CDR1 is SGHKS and CDR2 is YYEKEE in the germline V gene (reference sequence). CDR3 length equals 13 residues.

This chain connects TRBV10-1 to TRBJ2-1; 9 positions match TRBD1. V gave up 6 bases and J gave up 5 bases; unmatched junction bases: 5. The CDR3 totals 14 residues. Looked up from germline, CDR1 is WNHNN and CDR2 is SYGVQD (reference sequence). The CDR3 DNA follows: TGCGCCAGCAGCCAGAGGACAGGGGACAATGAGCAGTTCTTC. This gives the protein CASSQRTGDNEQFF.

This rearrangement joins TRBV6-1 to TRBJ2-7; 8 nucleotides agree with TRBD1. The CDR3 runs to 14 residues. V lost 1 base and J lost 3; bases outside the gene matches: 2. The germline gives CDR1 MNHNS, CDR2 SASEGT. CDR3 sequence reads: CASSEGTGGYEQYV. As DNA, the CDR3 is TGTGCCAGCAGTGAAGGAACAGGGGGCTACGAGCAGTACGTC.

This clone was detected a few times. This chain connects TRBV5-6 to TRBJ2-1, with TRBD1 identical over 7 bases. The V segment lost 1 base and the J segment 9 bases; nucleotides outside the gene matches: 10. CDR1 is SGHDT, CDR2 YYEEEE, per germline. This CDR3 spans 15 amino acids. The CDR3 bases are TGTGCCAGCAGCTTGTTCGGGGACAGCATCCGTGAGCAGTTCTTC. Amino acid sequence: CASSLFGDSIREQFF.

J is TRBJ2-7 and V is TRBV7-9; D ambiguous. Germline assignment: CDR1 SEHNR and CDR2 FQNEAQ (reference sequence). The length of the CDR3 is 12 residues. V dropped 2 bases and J dropped 4 bases, with 6 bases sitting between them. The CDR3 nucleotides read TGTGCCAGCAGCTTACAGGCTTACGAGCAGTACGTC. Amino acids: CASSLQAYEQYV.

This clone was seen only once. This chain links TRBV2 with TRBJ2-6; no firm D call. CDR1 is SNHLY and CDR2 is FYNNEI in the germline V gene. The CDR3 is made up of 15 amino acids. Deletions cut 8 bases from V and 0 bases from J, with 11 bases between. CDR3 sequence reads: CASERPYSGANVLTF. The CDR3 coding sequence is TGTGCCAGCGAGCGACCTTACTCTGGGGCCAACGTCCTGACTTTC.

The chain joins TRBV21-1 to TRBJ1-1. TRBV21-1 is designated a pseudogene. CDR3 length: 15 residues. Written as DNA, the CDR3 is TGTGCCAGCAGCACTTGGGACGGGGGGCACACTGAAGCTTTCTTT. Translation: CASSTWDGGHTEAFF.

This chain connects TRBV27 to TRBJ2-3, with TRBD2 matching 10 bases. V shed 6 bases and J 5 bases; nucleotides not matched to a gene: 8. CDR1 is MNHEY and CDR2 is SMNVEV in the germline V gene (reference sequence). The CDR3 runs 15 residues. The CDR3: CASSLSGRFVDTQYF. Written as DNA, the CDR3 is TGTGCCAGCAGCCTTAGCGGGAGGTTCGTAGATACGCAGTATTTT.

This chain links TRBV24-1 with TRBJ2-3; 7 bases are a match to TRBD1. Trimming took 5 bases from V and 2 from J; bases not matched to a gene: 12. CDR3 length equals 17 residues. Germline CDR1 is KGHDR and CDR2 is SFDVKD. The CDR3 DNA reads as TGTGCCACCAGTGCCGCCCCGGGGACAGCCTTCACAGATACGCAGTATTTT. Translating gives CATSAAPGTAFTDTQYF.

The chain employs TRBV28 and TRBJ2-1, with unresolved D. Trimming pared 3 bases from V and 8 bases from J, leaving 14 bases between. The CDR3 has 14 amino acids. Germline V gives CDR1 MDHEN, CDR2 SYDVKM. The CDR3 DNA follows: TGTGCCAGCAGTTTCCATCAAGACTCGGATGAGCAGTTCTTC. This translates into CASSFHQDSDEQFF. The full variable domain, rest sourced from reference TRBV28 and TRBJ2-1, is DVKVTQSSRYLVKRTGEKVFLECVQDMDHENMFWYRQDPGLGLRLIYFSYDVKMKEKGDIPEGYSVSREKKERFSLILESASTNQTSMYLCASSFHQDSDEQFFGPGTRLTVL.